These 32 T cell receptor beta chains came from one sample sequenced in a study of control samples from healthy donors and cancer patients. Here immunoSEQ multiplex PCR was the method, and the copy in TCRdb shows in-frame clones only, minus some. The data show 57,000 or so clones, around 95% seen once. Sequencing input: blood. The origin of the receptors is a man aged 25-45 years in good health.

The rearrangement uses TRBV29-1 and TRBJ1-2, with TRBD1 identical over 11 bases. Germline V gives CDR1 SQVTM, CDR2 ANQGSEA. This CDR3 spans 14 amino acids. The trim removed 1 base at V and 7 bases at J, leaving 5 bases unmatched. Here the CDR3 reads CSVEVGQGAAGYTF. DNA of the CDR3: TGCAGCGTTGAAGTCGGACAGGGGGCAGCTGGCTACACCTTC.

The genes are TRBV19 and TRBJ1-4, with TRBD1 as a possible D gene (5 bases). V was shortened by 5 bases and J by 7 bases, with 26 bases between the two germline ends. Germline CDR1 LNHDA, CDR2 SQIVND (reference sequence). The CDR3 spans 18 residues. The CDR3 bases are TGTGCCAGTAGTCTCCTCCCGCAGGGCGGTATGTCGGGTGAAAAACTGTTTTTT. Amino acid sequence: CASSLLPQGGMSGEKLFF.

The rearrangement uses TRBV6-5 and TRBJ2-7; tentatively, D is TRBD1 (6 bases). The ends were cut back, 1 base at V and 5 bases at J, with 12 bases in the middle. Germline CDR1 MNHEY, CDR2 SVGAGI. The CDR3 spans 14 residues. The CDR3 loop is CASSYWGQGDEQYF. CDR3 bases: TGTGCCAGCAGTTACTGGGGGCAGGGTGACGAGCAGTACTTC.

The chain links TRBV27 to TRBJ1-6; perhaps TRBD1 as D (5 bases). This CDR3 has 14 amino acids. In germline, CDR1 is MNHEY, CDR2 SMNVEV (reference sequence). Trimming removed 3 bases at V and 5 bases at J, with 8 bases between. CDR3 DNA: TGTGCCAGCAGTTTGCGACAGAATAATTCACCCCTCCACTTT. Protein sequence: CASSLRQNNSPLHF.

The rearrangement uses TRBV15 and TRBJ1-5; D not resolved. The CDR3 contains 15 residues. The V gene's germline CDR1 is LNHNV and CDR2 YYDKDF (reference sequence). Trimming left V 5 bases short and J 3 bases short, with 14 bases between. CDR3 nucleotides: TGTGCCACCAGCTCCACGTCGAGGTTCAATCAGCCCCAGCATTTT. This gives the protein CATSSTSRFNQPQHF.

A few counts support this clone. This chain links TRBV9 with TRBJ1-1, with D uncertain. The CDR3 spans 13 residues. Germline lookup yields CDR1 SGDLS and CDR2 YYNGEE. Trimming took 3 bases from V and 1 from J, leaving 7 bases between them. This chain's CDR3 is CASSDGPNTEAFF. DNA of the CDR3: TGTGCCAGCAGCGATGGACCGAACACTGAAGCTTTCTTT.

V gene TRBV4-2 combines with J gene TRBJ1-1; TRBD1 aligns across 7 bases. Germline-derived CDR1 and CDR2 are LGHNA and YNFKEQ. V lost 3 bases, J lost 0 bases, and 7 bases stayed unmatched. The CDR3 loop spans 16 amino acids. The DNA of the CDR3 is TGTGCCAGCAGCCAGTACCAGACAGGGATGAACACTGAAGCTTTCTTT. Translating gives CASSQYQTGMNTEAFF.

This chain connects TRBV3-1 (or the pseudogene TRBV3-2) to TRBJ2-5, with 8 bases aligning to TRBD2. In germline, CDR1 is LGHDT, CDR2 YNNKEL (reference sequence). V trimming: 7 bases; J trimming: 1 base; junction bases outside the gene matches: 5. This CDR3 has 14 residues. CDR3 sequence: CASKGGRPQETQYF. The CDR3 nucleotides are TGTGCCAGCAAGGGCGGGAGGCCCCAAGAGACCCAGTACTTC.

The chain links TRBV11-2 to TRBJ1-3; D might be TRBD1 (6 bases). The CDR3 has 14 residues. Trimming pared 3 bases from V and 4 bases from J, leaving 10 bases between. In germline, CDR1 is SGHAT, CDR2 FQNNGV. CDR3 nucleotide sequence: TGTGCCAGCAGCTTGTCCGGACAGGGAAACACCATATATTTT. Its protein product is CASSLSGQGNTIYF.

The J gene is TRBJ2-2, the V gene TRBV28; 7 positions match TRBD1. The CDR3 runs to 15 residues. Germline CDR1 and CDR2: MDHEN and SYDVKM. The V and J ends lost 2 bases and 1 base, in that order; junction bases with no gene match: 1. DNA of the CDR3: TGTGCCAGCAGTTTAAGACAGGGGAACACCGGGGAGCTGTTTTTT. Its protein product is CASSLRQGNTGELFF.

CDR3 DNA sequence: TGTGCCAGCGGTAACTACGAGCAGTACTTC. It yields the protein CASGNYEQYF. The chain couples TRBV12-3 or TRBV12-4 to TRBJ2-7; D gene ambiguous. V dropped 8 bases and J dropped 3 bases, with 5 bases sitting between them. This CDR3 contains 10 residues.

The CDR3 DNA reads as TGTGCCAGCAGTTCCGGACCCCTCCCTAACTATGGCTACACCTTC. It is translated as CASSSGPLPNYGYTF. V usage is TRBV7-9 and J usage is TRBJ1-2; D unresolved. This CDR3 is 15 amino acids long. The germline V gene has CDR1 SEHNR and CDR2 FQNEAQ (reference sequence). The germline V and J ends were trimmed by 6 bases and 0 bases, with 14 bases remaining between them.

This sequence joins TRBV15 and TRBJ1-2, with 7 positions matching TRBD1. CDR1 is LNHNV, CDR2 YYDKDF, per germline (reference sequence). The CDR3 contains 18 residues. The junction had 17 bases not matched to a gene; V was cut back by 3 bases and J by 4 bases. In DNA, the CDR3 is TGTGCCACCAGCAGGCTAAACCTTCAGATCTCAGGGGGCTATGGCTACACCTTC. It specifies CATSRLNLQISGGYGYTF. The entire variable domain, with the rest obtained from reference TRBV15 and TRBJ1-2, is as follows: DAMVIQNPRYQVTQFGKPVTLSCSQTLNHNVMYWYQQKSSQAPKLLFHYYDKDFNNEADTPDNFQSRRPNTSFCFLDIRSPGLGDTAMYLCATSRLNLQISGGYGYTFGSGTRLTVV.

The chain employs TRBV27 and TRBJ1-2; 10 nucleotides agree with TRBD1. The CDR3 is made up of 14 amino acids. V lost 5 bases, J lost 7 bases, and 7 bases stayed unmatched. Germline loops: CDR1 MNHEY, CDR2 SMNVEV (reference sequence). Written as DNA, the CDR3 is TGTGCCAGCAGTGAGACAGGGGGCGTTGGTGGCTACACCTTC. Translation: CASSETGGVGGYTF.

V is TRBV5-1 and J is TRBJ1-5; TRBD1 is a possible D gene (6 bases). The V end lost 1 base, the J end lost 6 bases, and 14 bases lay between the germline ends. CDR3 length: 15 amino acids. Looked up from germline, CDR1 is SGHRS and CDR2 is YFSETQ. Here the CDR3 DNA reads TGCGCCAGCAGCTTGCAGGGGAATTCGGGTCAGCCCCAGCATTTT. Amino acid sequence: CASSLQGNSGQPQHF. The full variable domain, rest sourced from reference TRBV5-1 and TRBJ1-5, is KAGVTQTPRYLIKTRGQQVTLSCSPISGHRSVSWYQQTPGQGLQFLFEYFSETQRNKGNFPGRFSGRQFSNSRSEMNVSTLELGDSALYLCASSLQGNSGQPQHFGDGTRLSIL.

This sequence joins TRBV19 and TRBJ2-1; 7 bases line up with TRBD1. The CDR3 loop spans 16 amino acids. The ends lost 5 bases at V and 7 bases at J; junction bases unmatched: 14. Per the germline V gene, CDR1 is LNHDA and CDR2 is SQIVND (reference sequence). The CDR3: CASSPPGQSNLNEQFF. CDR3 nucleotide sequence: TGTGCCAGTAGTCCCCCGGGACAGAGTAATCTAAATGAGCAGTTCTTC.

The CDR3 protein is CASSLELAGGSEQFF. The CDR3 DNA reads TGTGCCAGCAGCTTGGAACTAGCGGGGGGGAGTGAGCAGTTCTTC. This rearrangement joins TRBV5-4 to TRBJ2-1; 13 bases fit TRBD2. The CDR3 has 15 residues. Germline V CDR1 and CDR2: SGHNT, YYREEE (reference sequence). Trimming took 0 bases from V and 9 from J; bases not matched to a gene: 3.

V and J are TRBV9 and TRBJ2-1, with D uncertain. V gave up 3 bases and J gave up 4 bases, with 8 bases separating them. The CDR3 length is 13 residues. Germline values: CDR1 SGDLS, CDR2 YYNGEE. The CDR3 DNA reads as TGTGCCAGCAGCGGTCGGACGTACAATGAGCAGTTCTTC. It is translated as CASSGRTYNEQFF.

The chain recombines TRBV5-5 with TRBJ2-5, with D unresolved. The CDR3 has 13 amino acids. V lost 4 bases and J 4 bases, leaving 11 bases between the germline ends. Germline assignment: CDR1 SGHKS and CDR2 YYEKEE (reference sequence). For the CDR3, the DNA is TGTGCCAGCAGCCCCCTCGGCGCAGAGACCCAGTACTTC. Encoded protein: CASSPLGAETQYF.

The chain carries TRBV9 and TRBJ2-7, with TRBD2 identical over 13 bases. Germline V CDR1 and CDR2: SGDLS, YYNGEE. Trimming at V came to 0 bases and at J to 6 bases, leaving 6 bases not matched to a gene. This CDR3 has 16 residues. In DNA form, the CDR3 reads TGTGCCAGCAGCGTAGCTAGTACTAGCGGGAGGGTCGAGCAGTACTTC. Its protein product is CASSVASTSGRVEQYF.

The rearrangement links TRBV7-9 to TRBJ1-5, with D hard to call. This CDR3 spans 17 amino acids. CDR1 and CDR2 (germline): SEHNR, FQNEAQ (reference sequence). V was trimmed by 0 bases and J by 4 bases, leaving 16 bases between them. The CDR3 region is CASSLASNRLANQPQHF. The CDR3 nucleotides are TGTGCCAGCAGCTTAGCATCTAACAGACTAGCAAATCAGCCCCAGCATTTT.

This clone was picked up one time. The chain joins TRBV10-1 to TRBJ2-2; 8 bases line up with TRBD1. The CDR3 is 16 residues long. With 2 bases clipped from V and 1 base from J, the junction kept 3 bases outside the gene matches. Germline assignment: CDR1 WNHNN and CDR2 SYGVQD (reference sequence). The CDR3 DNA is TGCGCCAGCAGTGAGCACGGGACAGGGAACACCGGGGAGCTGTTTTTT. Its protein is CASSEHGTGNTGELFF.

The gene calls are TRBV30 and TRBJ1-6; 7 bases are a match to TRBD1. Germline CDR1 GTSNPN, CDR2 SVGIG (reference sequence). Germline trimming cut 3 bases from V and 2 bases from J; bases unmatched to any gene: 7. The CDR3 contains 16 residues. CDR3 DNA: TGTGCCTGGAGGGCGGGACAGAACACCTATAATTCACCCCTCCACTTT. As protein: CAWRAGQNTYNSPLHF.

This clone was picked up a small number of times. This sequence joins TRBV19 and TRBJ1-5, with a possible D match to TRBD1 (5 bases). This CDR3 has 13 amino acids. Looked up from germline, CDR1 is LNHDA and CDR2 is SQIVND (reference sequence). V was cut by 9 bases and J by 7 bases, with 16 bases left in between. CDR3 sequence (DNA): TGTGCCAGCGGGAGGGGTTCGCGGCAGCCCCAGCATTTT. Protein product: CASGRGSRQPQHF.

The V call is TRBV2, the J call TRBJ1-4; D may be TRBD1 (6 bases). Germline V CDR1 and CDR2: SNHLY, FYNNEI. Trimming removed 6 bases at V and 0 bases at J, with 11 bases between. The CDR3 contains 15 residues. CDR3 DNA: TGTGCCAGCAGATTACAGGGTGCAACTAATGAAAAACTGTTTTTT. Protein product: CASRLQGATNEKLFF.

The chain is built from TRBV7-3 and TRBJ2-7; TRBD2 agrees at 8 bases. CDR3 size: 13 residues. V lost 5 bases to trimming and J lost 3 bases; unmatched junction nucleotides: 3. Germline V CDR1 and CDR2: SGHTA, FQGTGA. CDR3 protein: CASSPTSGYEQYF. CDR3 nucleotides: TGTGCCAGCAGCCCTACTAGCGGCTACGAGCAGTACTTC.

The rearrangement links TRBV19 to TRBJ1-3; the D is unclear. This CDR3 contains 13 residues. Trimming shortened V by 8 bases and J by 2 bases, and 10 bases separated the two germline ends. Germline V gene data show CDR1 as LNHDA and CDR2 as SQIVND (reference sequence). The CDR3 is CASDQAPGNTIYF. CDR3 nucleotides: TGTGCCAGTGATCAAGCGCCTGGAAACACCATATATTTT.

The CDR3 region has the DNA TGTGCCAGCAGCAAAGAGGGCACAGGGGGCGAGAACACTGAAGCTTTCTTT. Amino acid sequence: CASSKEGTGGENTEAFF. This chain joins TRBV21-1 and TRBJ1-1; the table's D call, TRBD1, has no DNA check behind it. TRBV21-1 corresponds to a pseudogene. The CDR3 sequence is 17 residues long.

The gene calls are TRBV9 and TRBJ2-2; D uncertain. CDR1 SGDLS and CDR2 YYNGEE come from the germline V gene. This CDR3 contains 14 residues. Trimming took off 3 bases at V and 6 bases at J, with 12 bases between the two ends. CDR3 protein: CASSARPDAGELFF. The CDR3 region has the DNA TGTGCCAGCAGCGCCCGCCCGGACGCCGGGGAGCTGTTTTTT.

By proportion, this clone is medium-sized. The J gene is TRBJ2-2, the V gene TRBV15; D tentatively fits TRBD1 or TRBD2 (5 bases each). CDR3 length equals 15 residues. V lost 5 bases and J lost 0, with 10 bases in between. The V gene's germline CDR1 is LNHNV and CDR2 YYDKDF (reference sequence). CDR3 nucleotide sequence: TGTGCCACCAGCGAGTGGGGGTCGAACACCGGGGAGCTGTTTTTT. Translating it yields CATSEWGSNTGELFF.

The V and J genes are TRBV5-4 and TRBJ2-1; no clear D gene. The ends were cut back, 4 bases at V and 0 bases at J, with 8 bases in the middle. Germline V gives CDR1 SGHNT, CDR2 YYREEE (reference sequence). This CDR3 has 14 amino acids. CDR3 nucleotide sequence: TGTGCCAGCAGCCCCCAAGTCTCCTACAATGAGCAGTTCTTC. It yields the protein CASSPQVSYNEQFF.

The chain links TRBV18 to TRBJ2-1; 7 bases match TRBD2. Trimming cost V 0 bases and J 6 bases; bases outside gene matches: 11. Germline CDR1 and CDR2: KGHSH and LQKENI. The CDR3 consists of 17 residues. DNA for the CDR3: TGTGCCAGCTCACCACCGGCGGGAGTGACTCTCGGCAATGAGCAGTTCTTC. It translates to CASSPPAGVTLGNEQFF.